The present TCR beta chain was sequenced within a study of blood T cell repertoires in COVID-19. Study at large: In each case, the material was cDNA or gDNA derived from T cells, B-cell-depleted T cells, or PBMCs.

Original data processing: Cell counts per sample came from amplifying reference gene primers. Clones were read by immunoSEQ multiplex PCR, and TCRdb kept only the in-frame ones, dropping some. V, J and clone size are taken as reported in that table, and D and trimming were inferred from the DNA itself. The sample comprises about 74,000 clones, 90% of which are singletons, and 8% to 10% rests with the top ten. The length of the CDR3 is 14 residues. V gave up 5 bases and J gave up 2 bases, with 13 bases separating them. The germline gives CDR1 SEHNR, CDR2 FQNEAQ (reference sequence). V gene TRBV7-9 combines with J gene TRBJ2-7, with a possible D match to TRBD1 (7 bases). Sequences were obtained from peripheral blood. This clonotype was sampled from a human donor in a cohort sampled during active COVID-19. DNA for the CDR3: TGTGCCAGCAGCATACAGGGGAGGCCCTACGAGCAGTACTTC. Encoded protein: CASSIQGRPYEQYF.